One sample yielded the 17 T cell receptor beta chains listed below, sequenced in a study of Ad26.COV2.S vaccination and SARS-CoV-2 variants (dated by TCRdb to 2020 to 2023). Libraries came from the immunoSEQ multiplex PCR assay. TCRdb stores this immuneACCESS table with in-frame sequences only. Part of the clones is absent; in the studies checked, under half of the shortfall reflects unresolved V genes, and no reason is known for the rest. The table for this sample lists a few hundred thousand clones; 88% of them were counted only once. The ten most abundant clones make up approximately 4% of the sample. The sample's treatment or condition label is to be understood as: some 20 received Ad26.COV2.S at low or high dose, single or two shots; about 5 received placebo; per-sample allocation not given. For vaccine and placebo recipients, the sequenced repertoires came from samples collected on day 63 after the first injection.

Sequencing used peripheral blood, obtained in a trial of Ad26.COV2.S vaccine versus placebo. These receptor sequences come from a person aged 18-60 years who received the Ad26.COV2.S COVID-19 vaccine or a placebo.

The chain uses TRBV7-8 and TRBJ1-2, with 7 bases fitting TRBD1. Germline CDR1 SGHVS, CDR2 FQNEAQ. The V gene end was trimmed by 5 bases and the J gene end by 4 bases; junction bases not matched to a gene: 4. This CDR3 is built from 13 residues. The CDR3 coding sequence is TGTGCCAGCAGCGTGGGACAGCTCTATGGCTACACCTTC. It specifies CASSVGQLYGYTF.

The chain links TRBV20-1 to TRBJ2-3; D gene uncertain. There are 12 residues in the CDR3. Germline CDR1 and CDR2: DFQATT and SNEGSKA (reference sequence). The ends were cut back, 3 bases at V and 3 bases at J, with 7 bases in the middle. The CDR3 bases are TGCAGTGCTAGTTGGCAGACAGATACGCAGTATTTT. This gives the protein CSASWQTDTQYF.

The gene calls are TRBV19 and TRBJ2-7; 8 positions agree with TRBD2. Per the germline V gene, CDR1 is LNHDA and CDR2 is SQIVND (reference sequence). The CDR3 has 14 residues. The V gene end was trimmed by 5 bases and the J gene end by 2 bases; junction bases not matched to a gene: 5. In DNA, the CDR3 is TGTGCCAGTAGTGTGACTAGCGATGCCTACGAGCAGTACTTC. Translating gives CASSVTSDAYEQYF.

The genes are TRBV6-5 and TRBJ2-5; tentatively, D is TRBD2 (5 bases). The V end lost 5 bases, the J end lost 0 bases, and 10 bases lay between the germline ends. CDR1 and CDR2 from the germline V gene are MNHEY and SVGAGI. This CDR3 contains 14 residues. DNA of the CDR3: TGTGCCAGCAGTCCCTCGGACTACCAAGAGACCCAGTACTTC. Its translation: CASSPSDYQETQYF.

The V call is TRBV28, the J call TRBJ1-2; D possibly corresponds to TRBD1 (5 bases). Trimming shortened V by 3 bases and J by 4 bases, and 12 bases separated the two germline ends. Looked up from germline, CDR1 is MDHEN and CDR2 is SYDVKM. This CDR3 is built from 14 residues. CDR3 sequence reads: CASSFPWGAYGYTF. CDR3 DNA sequence: TGTGCCAGCAGTTTTCCATGGGGCGCCTATGGCTACACCTTC.

For this clone: This specimen includes other DNA sequences encoding the same CDR3. The chain is built from TRBV28 and TRBJ1-5; maybe TRBD1 (5 bases). V gave up 3 bases and J gave up 7 bases, with 7 bases separating them. The CDR3 extends over 12 amino acids. Per germline, CDR1 MDHEN and CDR2 SYDVKM. The CDR3 sequence is CASSLGGQPQHF. As DNA, the CDR3 is TGTGCCAGCAGTTTGGGGGGGCAGCCCCAGCATTTT.

CDR3 region: CASSQLLGLPDGEAFF. The CDR3, as DNA: TGTGCCAGCAGCCAACTCCTAGGACTCCCGGACGGTGAAGCTTTCTTT. The rearrangement uses TRBV3-1 (or the pseudogene TRBV3-2) and TRBJ1-1, with D hard to call. The CDR3 runs 16 residues. With 2 bases removed from V and 7 bases from J, the gap between germline ends came to 20 bases. CDR1 is LGHDT and CDR2 is YNNKEL in the germline V gene (reference sequence).

The chain carries TRBV15 and TRBJ1-2; 9 bases agree with TRBD1. V was pared by 3 bases and J by 7 bases, with 6 bases of the junction left unmatched. Germline V gene lookup returns CDR1 LNHNV and CDR2 YYDKDF (reference sequence). The CDR3 consists of 14 residues. This chain's CDR3 is CATSSLRQGGGYTF. For the CDR3, the DNA is TGTGCCACCAGCAGTTTGAGACAGGGGGGTGGCTACACCTTC.

The CDR3 region has the DNA TGTGCCAGCAGTACGAACCGGGAGACCCAGTACTTC. It specifies CASSTNRETQYF. The chain is built from TRBV18 and TRBJ2-5; unclear D gene. V was pared by 8 bases and J by 5 bases, with 12 bases between. Germline V CDR1 and CDR2: KGHSH, LQKENI. This CDR3 region has 12 residues.

V gene TRBV5-1 combines with J gene TRBJ2-1; 9 nucleotides line up with TRBD1. The CDR3 runs 13 residues. Germline V lookup: CDR1 SGHRS, CDR2 YFSETQ. The junction had 4 bases not matched to a gene; V was cut back by 3 bases and J by 9 bases. CDR3 nucleotides: TGCGCCAGCAGCTCGACAGGGGGTGGTGAGCAGTTCTTC. This codes for CASSSTGGGEQFF.

The chain recombines TRBV4-2 with TRBJ2-7; D is uncertain. The V and J ends lost 1 base and 3 bases respectively, with 7 bases between them. The CDR3 length is 13 residues. CDR1 and CDR2 from the germline V gene are LGHNA and YNFKEQ. CDR3 sequence: CASSQVVDYEQYF. The CDR3 bases are TGTGCCAGCAGCCAAGTCGTCGACTACGAGCAGTACTTC.

The rearrangement links TRBV7-2 to TRBJ1-5; TRBD1 might be the D (6 bases). This CDR3 has 14 amino acids. Trimming shortened V by 3 bases and J by 5 bases, and 11 bases separated the two germline ends. The germline V gene encodes CDR1 SGHTA and CDR2 FQGNSA. CDR3 protein: CASSLSKGDQPQHF. The CDR3, as DNA: TGTGCCAGCAGCTTGTCGAAGGGGGATCAGCCCCAGCATTTT.

V usage is TRBV28 and J usage is TRBJ2-7; TRBD1 might be the D (7 bases). The germline gives CDR1 MDHEN, CDR2 SYDVKM. This CDR3 spans 12 amino acids. The ends were cut back, 8 bases at V and 6 bases at J, with 14 bases in the middle. CDR3: CASVSQGGEQYF. The CDR3 nucleotides read TGTGCCAGCGTTTCCCAGGGGGGCGAGCAGTACTTC.

The chain uses TRBV10-2 and TRBJ2-7; tentative D call: TRBD1 (6 bases). This CDR3 is 13 amino acids long. The V gene's germline CDR1 is WSHSY and CDR2 SAAADI. V was trimmed by 7 bases and J by 0 bases, leaving 10 bases between them. The CDR3 loop reads CASMTGSSYEQYF. CDR3 sequence (DNA): TGCGCCAGCATGACAGGAAGCTCCTACGAGCAGTACTTC.

V usage is TRBV6-1 and J usage is TRBJ2-7, with a weak D call TRBD1 (5 bases). The CDR3 loop spans 15 amino acids. Trimming took off 1 base at V and 4 bases at J, with 14 bases between the two ends. The germline V gene encodes CDR1 MNHNS and CDR2 SASEGT. The CDR3 sequence is CASSEGMSRVYEQYF. The CDR3 nucleotides are TGTGCCAGCAGTGAAGGGATGAGCAGGGTTTACGAGCAGTACTTC.

The chain carries TRBV7-2 and TRBJ2-3; TRBD2 matches 12 bases. Unmatched junction bases numbered 10, after V lost 3 bases and J lost 6 bases. In germline, CDR1 is SGHTA, CDR2 FQGNSA. This CDR3 region has 17 residues. The DNA for the CDR3 is TGTGCCAGCAGCTTGGTAGCCCGGACTAGCGGGGTGGATACGCAGTATTTT. Translation: CASSLVARTSGVDTQYF.

V usage is TRBV7-9 and J usage is TRBJ1-1; 7 bases align to TRBD1. The germline CDR1 and CDR2 sequences are SEHNR and FQNEAQ (reference sequence). V was pared by 5 bases and J by 2 bases, with 5 bases of the junction left unmatched. This CDR3 has 14 amino acids. This chain's CDR3 is CASSEGQANTEAFF. In DNA, the CDR3 is TGTGCCAGCAGCGAAGGACAGGCCAACACTGAAGCTTTCTTT.